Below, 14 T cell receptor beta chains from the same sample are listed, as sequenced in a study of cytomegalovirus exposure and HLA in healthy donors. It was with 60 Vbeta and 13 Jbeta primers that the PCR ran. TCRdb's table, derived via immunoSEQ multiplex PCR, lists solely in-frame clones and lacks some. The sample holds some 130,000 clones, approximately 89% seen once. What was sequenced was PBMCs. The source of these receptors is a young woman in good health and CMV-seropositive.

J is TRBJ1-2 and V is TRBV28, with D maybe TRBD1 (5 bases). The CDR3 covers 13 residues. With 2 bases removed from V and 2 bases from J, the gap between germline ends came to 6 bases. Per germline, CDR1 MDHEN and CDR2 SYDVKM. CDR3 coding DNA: TGTGCCAGCAGTTTAGGGGGGAACTATGGCTACACCTTC. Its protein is CASSLGGNYGYTF.

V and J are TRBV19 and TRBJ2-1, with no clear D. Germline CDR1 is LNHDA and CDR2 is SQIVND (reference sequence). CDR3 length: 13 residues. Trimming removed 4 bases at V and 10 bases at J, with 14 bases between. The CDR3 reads CASSNTGLREQFF. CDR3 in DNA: TGTGCCAGTAGTAACACTGGGCTTAGAGAGCAGTTCTTC. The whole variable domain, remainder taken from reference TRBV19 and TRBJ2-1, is DGGITQSPKYLFRKEGQNVTLSCEQNLNHDAMYWYRQDPGQGLRLIYYSQIVNDFQKGDIAEGYSVSREKKESFPLTVTSAQKNPTAFYLCASSNTGLREQFFGPGTRLTVL.

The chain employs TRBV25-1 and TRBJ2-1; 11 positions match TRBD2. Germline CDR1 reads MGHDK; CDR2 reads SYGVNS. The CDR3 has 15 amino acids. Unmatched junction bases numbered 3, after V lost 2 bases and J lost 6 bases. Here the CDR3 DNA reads TGTGCCAGCAGTGAAAGTACTAGCGGGGGCAATGAGCAGTTCTTC. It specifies CASSESTSGGNEQFF.

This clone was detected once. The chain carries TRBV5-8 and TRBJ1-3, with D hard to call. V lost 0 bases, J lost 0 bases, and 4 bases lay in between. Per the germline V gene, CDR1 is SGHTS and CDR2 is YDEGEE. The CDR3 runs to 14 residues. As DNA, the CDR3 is TGTGCCAGCAGCTTGGGACTCTCTGGAAACACCATATATTTT. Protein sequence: CASSLGLSGNTIYF.

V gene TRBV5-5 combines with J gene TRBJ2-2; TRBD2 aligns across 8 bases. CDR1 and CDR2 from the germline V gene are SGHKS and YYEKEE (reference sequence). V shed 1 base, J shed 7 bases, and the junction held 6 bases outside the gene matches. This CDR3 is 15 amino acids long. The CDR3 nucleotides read TGTGCCAGCAGCTTGACAGCGGGAGTCATCGGGGAGCTGTTTTTT. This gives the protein CASSLTAGVIGELFF.

CDR3 protein: CASSSNRHSNRATPYEQYF. DNA of the CDR3: TGTGCCAGCAGTTCCAACCGCCACTCTAACAGGGCAACCCCCTACGAGCAGTACTTC. The chain uses TRBV28 and TRBJ2-7; a possible D gene is TRBD1 (6 bases). Trimming removed 4 bases from V and 2 bases from J, with 27 bases in between. The CDR3 is 19 residues long. Germline V gene sequence: CDR1 MDHEN, CDR2 SYDVKM.

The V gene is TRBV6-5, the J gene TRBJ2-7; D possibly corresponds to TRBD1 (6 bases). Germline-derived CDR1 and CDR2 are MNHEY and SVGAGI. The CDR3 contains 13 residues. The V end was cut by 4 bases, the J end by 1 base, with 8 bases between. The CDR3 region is CASSSGESYEQYF. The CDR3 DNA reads TGTGCCAGCAGTTCAGGGGAGTCCTACGAGCAGTACTTC.

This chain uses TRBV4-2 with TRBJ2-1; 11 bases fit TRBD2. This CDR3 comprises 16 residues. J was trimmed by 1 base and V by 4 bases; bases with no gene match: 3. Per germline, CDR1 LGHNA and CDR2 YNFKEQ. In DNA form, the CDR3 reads TGTGCCAGCAGCCTTATAGCGGGAGGGTCCTACAATGAGCAGTTCTTC. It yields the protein CASSLIAGGSYNEQFF.

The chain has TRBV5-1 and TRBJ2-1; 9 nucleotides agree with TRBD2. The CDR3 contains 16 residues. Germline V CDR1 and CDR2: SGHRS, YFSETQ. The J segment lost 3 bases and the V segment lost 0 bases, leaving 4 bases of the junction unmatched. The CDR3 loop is CASSLGVAGVYNEQFF. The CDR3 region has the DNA TGCGCCAGCAGCTTGGGGGTAGCGGGGGTCTACAATGAGCAGTTCTTC.

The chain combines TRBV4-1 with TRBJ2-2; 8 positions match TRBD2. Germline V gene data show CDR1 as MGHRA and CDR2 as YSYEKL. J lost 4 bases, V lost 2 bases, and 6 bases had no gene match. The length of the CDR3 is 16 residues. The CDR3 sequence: CASSQRGAGGTGELFF. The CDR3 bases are TGCGCCAGCAGCCAACGGGGGGCGGGGGGCACCGGGGAGCTGTTTTTT.

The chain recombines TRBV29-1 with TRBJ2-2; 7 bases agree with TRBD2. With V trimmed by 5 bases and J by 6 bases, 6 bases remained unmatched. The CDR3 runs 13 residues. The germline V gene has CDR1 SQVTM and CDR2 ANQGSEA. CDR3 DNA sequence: TGCAGCGTTTACCTGGGGGGGGCCGGGGAGCTGTTTTTT. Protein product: CSVYLGGAGELFF.

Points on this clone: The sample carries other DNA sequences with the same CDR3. The CDR3 DNA is TGCGCCAGCAGCTTACAGGGGACAGATACGCAGTATTTT. This translates into CASSLQGTDTQYF. The chain carries TRBV5-1 and TRBJ2-3; 7 bases fit TRBD1. Losses at the gene ends were 2 bases for V and 3 bases for J; bases not matched to a gene: 0. Germline V gene data show CDR1 as SGHRS and CDR2 as YFSETQ. CDR3 length: 13 residues. Full variable domain (remainder filled in from reference TRBV5-1 and TRBJ2-3): KAGVTQTPRYLIKTRGQQVTLSCSPISGHRSVSWYQQTPGQGLQFLFEYFSETQRNKGNFPGRFSGRQFSNSRSEMNVSTLELGDSALYLCASSLQGTDTQYFGPGTRLTVL.

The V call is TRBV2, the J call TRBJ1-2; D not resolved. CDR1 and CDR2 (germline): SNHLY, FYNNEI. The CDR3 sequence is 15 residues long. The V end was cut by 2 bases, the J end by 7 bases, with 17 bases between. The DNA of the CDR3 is TGTGCCAGCAGTGAAAGAAGTTCTGGCTTTCGTGGCTACACCTTC. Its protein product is CASSERSSGFRGYTF.

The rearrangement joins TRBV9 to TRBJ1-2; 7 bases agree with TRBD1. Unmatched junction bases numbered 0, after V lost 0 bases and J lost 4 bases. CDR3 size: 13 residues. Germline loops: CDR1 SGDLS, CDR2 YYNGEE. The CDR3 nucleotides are TGTGCCAGCAGCGTAGGGGACAGCTATGGCTACACCTTC. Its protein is CASSVGDSYGYTF.